The 31 T cell receptor beta chains below come from one sample, sequenced in a study of T cell repertoires in cytomegalovirus infection. Their antigens remain unidentified. One entry per CDR3 protein results from TCRdb running MiXCR on the reads. The data contain over 120,000 distinct CDR3 sequences, about 32% of them singletons. Sequenced here: CD8+ T cells from cultured PBMCs, sampled from culture after CMV antigen stimulation. Receptors were obtained from a human donor in good health (CMV status not recorded). Some clones in this sample may be carry-over from other donors' samples.

This clonotype has more than one count but fewer than ten. This CDR3 reads CASSFGTGGFYEQYF. CDR3 sequence (DNA): TGTGCCAGCAGCTTCGGGACAGGGGGCTTTTACGAGCAGTACTTC. The chain combines TRBV7-2 with TRBJ2-7; TRBD1 aligns across 12 bases. The V gene's germline CDR1 is SGHTA and CDR2 FQGNSA. The CDR3 has 15 residues. The ends lost 3 bases at V and 4 bases at J; junction bases unmatched: 4.

V is TRBV28 and J is TRBJ2-1; 8 bases agree with TRBD2. Germline CDR1 is MDHEN and CDR2 is SYDVKM. This CDR3 is 19 amino acids long. J was trimmed by 2 bases and V by 3 bases; bases with no gene match: 15. CDR3 in amino acids: CASSLPPPFEAGAYNEQFF. CDR3 in DNA: TGTGCCAGCAGTTTGCCGCCCCCCTTCGAAGCGGGGGCCTACAATGAGCAGTTCTTC.

This clonotype was recorded at least ten times. This chain joins TRBV2 and TRBJ1-5, with no clear D. CDR1 is SNHLY and CDR2 is FYNNEI in the germline V gene. This CDR3 comprises 15 residues. The V end lost 7 bases, the J end lost 6 bases, and 19 bases lay between the germline ends. The CDR3 region is CASMSGNDSSQPQHF. The CDR3 coding sequence is TGTGCCAGCATGTCTGGGAATGACTCGTCTCAGCCCCAGCATTTT. The variable domain in full, with the rest retrieved from reference TRBV2 and TRBJ1-5, is EPEVTQTPSHQVTQMGQEVILRCVPISNHLYFYWYRQILGQKVEFLVSFYNNEISEKSEIFDDQFSVERPDGSNFTLKIRSTKLEDSAMYFCASMSGNDSSQPQHFGDGTRLSIL.

This rearrangement joins TRBV29-1 to TRBJ2-1; no definite D call. Germline V gives CDR1 SQVTM, CDR2 ANQGSEA. Between the trimmed V and J ends, which lost 1 base and 8 bases, there was a span of 12 bases. CDR3 length: 13 residues. The CDR3 sequence is CSVEVKGKDEQFF. The CDR3 nucleotides are TGCAGCGTTGAAGTGAAAGGGAAGGATGAGCAGTTCTTC.

Only a few counts were recorded for this clonotype. The chain couples TRBV7-6 to TRBJ2-7, with TRBD2 as a possible D gene (5 bases). Germline loops: CDR1 SGHVS, CDR2 FNYEAQ. The CDR3 is 15 residues long. The ends were cut back, 4 bases at V and 5 bases at J, with 18 bases in the middle. CDR3 bases: TGTGCCAGCAGCTCCACGGCAGGTCGGACTGACGAGCAGTACTTC. Protein sequence: CASSSTAGRTDEQYF.

This clonotype was picked up a small number of times. Here the CDR3 reads CAISVGSGGTDTQYF. The CDR3, as DNA: TGTGCCATCAGTGTAGGTAGCGGAGGCACAGATACGCAGTATTTT. V gene TRBV10-3 combines with J gene TRBJ2-3; weak D call: TRBD2 (6 bases). Trimming cost V 4 bases and J 1 base, with 12 bases left between them. The CDR3 covers 15 residues. The germline gives CDR1 ENHRY, CDR2 SYGVKD.

The chain is built from TRBV29-1 and TRBJ2-7; D not certain. CDR1 is SQVTM, CDR2 ANQGSEA, per germline. This CDR3 is 13 amino acids long. Trimming removed 4 bases at V and 0 bases at J, with 10 bases between. CDR3 protein: CSVATLASYEQYF. CDR3 DNA: TGCAGCGTTGCCACACTCGCCTCCTACGAGCAGTACTTC.

The sample holds many counts of this clonotype. The chain joins TRBV20-1 to TRBJ1-2, with D tentatively TRBD1 (6 bases). Germline V gene data show CDR1 as DFQATT and CDR2 as SNEGSKA (reference sequence). Deletions cut 2 bases from V and 5 bases from J, with 15 bases between. The CDR3 is 14 residues long. This CDR3 is CSARPPGAYYGYTF. CDR3 DNA sequence: TGCAGTGCTAGACCTCCGGGGGCTTATTATGGCTACACCTTC.

This clonotype appeared a few times. At one boundary the junction diverges from the germline segment, which might be a read error. The rearrangement links TRBV19 to TRBJ1-1; maybe TRBD1 (6 bases). From germline, CDR1 is LNHDA and CDR2 SQIVND (reference sequence). This CDR3 has 13 amino acids. CDR3 nucleotides: TGTGCCAGCAGTATACAGGGAGGCACTGAAGCTTTCTTT. This gives the protein CASSIQGGTEAFF.

This clonotype was seen a few times. The V call is TRBV7-9, the J call TRBJ2-1, with D perhaps given as TRBD1 or TRBD2 (5 bases each). Trimming removed 5 bases from V and 9 bases from J, with 20 bases in between. Germline CDR1 and CDR2: SEHNR and FQNEAQ (reference sequence). The CDR3 runs 15 residues. The CDR3 DNA reads as TGTGCCAGCAGCCACCCCCGGGACCCTCGGGGTGAGCAGTTCTTC. It translates to CASSHPRDPRGEQFF.

The chain employs TRBV7-8 and TRBJ2-7; the D is unclear. The CDR3 extends over 13 amino acids. Trimming stripped 4 bases from V and 2 bases from J, with 9 bases between. Germline CDR1 is SGHVS and CDR2 is FQNEAQ. The CDR3 spells CASSSPRTYEQYF. DNA of the CDR3: TGTGCCAGCAGCTCGCCCCGGACCTACGAGCAGTACTTC.

V usage is TRBV2 and J usage is TRBJ1-1; 7 nucleotides agree with TRBD1. Germline V CDR1 and CDR2: SNHLY, FYNNEI. V gave up 9 bases and J gave up 1 base; unmatched junction bases: 2. The CDR3 covers 12 residues. The CDR3 loop reads CARGQPNTEAFF. CDR3 nucleotide sequence: TGTGCCAGGGGACAGCCGAACACTGAAGCTTTCTTT.

This clonotype showed up many times. This rearrangement joins TRBV19 to TRBJ1-5; D gene uncertain. The CDR3 extends over 14 amino acids. The V gene's germline CDR1 is LNHDA and CDR2 SQIVND (reference sequence). Trimming left V 4 bases short and J 7 bases short, with 14 bases between. The CDR3: CASSRTGKDQPQHF. The CDR3 nucleotides are TGTGCCAGTAGTAGAACCGGTAAGGACCAGCCCCAGCATTTT.

Ten or more counts support this clonotype. Compared with germline, one end of the junction differs, possibly owing to a read error. The V and J genes are TRBV29-1 and TRBJ2-7; D uncertain. The germline gives CDR1 SQVTM, CDR2 ANQGSEA. This CDR3 region has 14 residues. The CDR3 spells CSVEDPVTPYEQYF. As DNA, the CDR3 is TGCAGCGTTGAAGACCCGGTTACTCCCTATGAGCAGTACTTC.

The J gene is TRBJ1-2, the V gene TRBV19, with D possibly TRBD1 on 6 matching bases. The germline V gene has CDR1 LNHDA and CDR2 SQIVND (reference sequence). With 6 bases removed from V and 2 bases from J, the gap between germline ends came to 13 bases. The CDR3 has 14 amino acids. The DNA for the CDR3 is TGTGCCAGTAGATACACCGGGGGCAACTATGGCTACACCTTC. Its translation: CASRYTGGNYGYTF.

This chain connects TRBV30 to TRBJ2-7, with D possibly being TRBD2 (5 bases). The V and J ends lost 0 bases and 5 bases respectively, with 11 bases between them. CDR1 and CDR2 from the germline V gene are GTSNPN and SVGIG (reference sequence). The CDR3 has 13 amino acids. The chain's CDR3 is CAWSVIGRNEQYF. The CDR3, as DNA: TGTGCCTGGAGTGTGATAGGGAGAAACGAGCAGTACTTC.

This clonotype was found many times. The rearrangement uses TRBV10-3 and TRBJ1-1; D remains ambiguous. V gave up 0 bases and J gave up 3 bases, with 11 bases separating them. The CDR3 contains 15 residues. CDR1 ENHRY and CDR2 SYGVKD come from the germline V gene. The CDR3 reads CAISESYRTDTEAFF. In DNA form, the CDR3 reads TGTGCCATCAGTGAGTCGTACCGTACCGACACTGAAGCTTTCTTT.

This clonotype has a handful of counts. The rearrangement joins TRBV6-5 to TRBJ1-3; D perhaps matches TRBD1 (6 bases). This CDR3 region has 19 residues. CDR1 and CDR2 from the germline V gene are MNHEY and SVGAGI. Trimming cost V 0 bases and J 0 bases, with 18 bases left between them. Here the CDR3 reads CASSYSSGAAHSSGNTIYF. The CDR3 region has the DNA TGTGCCAGCAGTTACTCCTCGGGGGCTGCCCATTCCTCTGGAAACACCATATATTTT.

The chain uses TRBV2 and TRBJ2-3, with D unresolved. The CDR3 covers 12 residues. Trimming took 7 bases from V and 6 from J, leaving 11 bases between them. Germline lookup yields CDR1 SNHLY and CDR2 FYNNEI. CDR3 nucleotides: TGTGCCAGCAATCCGTTATCGGATACGCAGTATTTT. It translates to CASNPLSDTQYF.

The gene calls are TRBV7-9 and TRBJ2-1; 8 nucleotides align to TRBD2. Unmatched junction bases numbered 3, after V lost 1 base and J lost 4 bases. Germline CDR1 and CDR2: SEHNR and FQNEAQ (reference sequence). The CDR3 extends over 15 amino acids. The CDR3 loop is CASSLVIAGYNEQFF. The CDR3 DNA reads TGTGCCAGCAGCTTAGTTATAGCGGGGTACAATGAGCAGTTCTTC.

The chain is built from TRBV11-3 and TRBJ1-3; D possibly corresponds to TRBD1 (5 bases). The germline V and J ends were trimmed by 4 bases and 0 bases, with 10 bases remaining between them. The length of the CDR3 is 15 residues. Germline lookup yields CDR1 SGHNT and CDR2 YENEEA. CDR3 nucleotides: TGTGCCAGCAGCTCCGGCAGGGCCTCTGGAAACACCATATATTTT. Amino acids: CASSSGRASGNTIYF.

This clonotype was observed many times. This sequence joins TRBV29-1 and TRBJ2-3, with 13 positions matching TRBD2. V trimming: 6 bases; J trimming: 4 bases; junction bases outside the gene matches: 4. The CDR3 is made up of 14 amino acids. CDR1 and CDR2 (germline): SQVTM, ANQGSEA. The CDR3 loop is CSVRGTSGADTQYF. The CDR3 bases are TGCAGCGTAAGGGGGACTAGCGGGGCAGATACGCAGTATTTT.

This clonotype was counted only a few times. The chain couples TRBV4-1 to TRBJ1-6; D call uncertain. The V gene's germline CDR1 is MGHRA and CDR2 YSYEKL. Trimming stripped 6 bases from V and 5 bases from J, with 14 bases between. The CDR3 runs 15 residues. In nucleotides, the CDR3 is TGCGCCAGCAGAAGGGAGATCCAGCATAATTCACCCCTCCACTTT. Translated, it gives CASRREIQHNSPLHF.

The V call is TRBV27, the J call TRBJ1-5; D is uncertain. The CDR3 contains 14 residues. Trimming cost V 6 bases and J 6 bases, with 15 bases left between them. Germline CDR1 is MNHEY and CDR2 is SMNVEV (reference sequence). DNA of the CDR3: TGTGCCAGCAGCCCTTATGGAGTAAGTCAGCCCCAGCATTTT. The encoded protein is CASSPYGVSQPQHF.

This clonotype came up a few times. The chain recombines TRBV4-1 with TRBJ1-2; TRBD1 might be the D (5 bases). The V gene's germline CDR1 is MGHRA and CDR2 YSYEKL. With 1 base removed from V and 4 bases from J, the gap between germline ends came to 13 bases. CDR3 size: 15 residues. In DNA form, the CDR3 reads TGCGCCAGCAGCCAAGGCACTGGGGGGGGCTATGGCTACACCTTC. Protein sequence: CASSQGTGGGYGYTF.

This clonotype was counted between two and nine times. The chain's CDR3 is CASSPSDGSSTDTQYF. As DNA, the CDR3 is TGTGCCAGCAGTCCCTCTGACGGCTCTAGCACAGATACGCAGTATTTT. The rearrangement joins TRBV12-3 or TRBV12-4 to TRBJ2-3; D call uncertain. The CDR3 is 16 residues long. The ends were cut back, 5 bases at V and 0 bases at J, with 15 bases in the middle.

This clonotype was seen only a few times. The gene calls are TRBV7-2 and TRBJ1-1; a possible D gene is TRBD1 (6 bases). In germline, CDR1 is SGHTA, CDR2 FQGNSA. The V end was cut by 3 bases, the J end by 1 base, with 12 bases between. The CDR3 extends over 15 amino acids. For the CDR3, the DNA is TGTGCCAGCAGCTTGACCACAGGGACGAACACTGAAGCTTTCTTT. This encodes CASSLTTGTNTEAFF.

The genes are TRBV12-3 or TRBV12-4 and TRBJ1-5, with 8 nucleotides matching TRBD1. The V gene end was trimmed by 4 bases and the J gene end by 5 bases; junction bases not matched to a gene: 4. This CDR3 is built from 14 residues. This chain's CDR3 is CASSSQGGHQPQHF. The CDR3 nucleotides are TGTGCCAGCAGTTCACAGGGGGGGCATCAGCCCCAGCATTTT.

The chain links TRBV12-3 or TRBV12-4 to TRBJ2-1; D gene unclear. V was trimmed by 2 bases and J by 0 bases, leaving 2 bases between them. The CDR3 has 13 amino acids. CDR3 nucleotides: TGTGCCAGCAGTTTATTCTCCTACAATGAGCAGTTCTTC. Its protein product is CASSLFSYNEQFF.

This clonotype was observed at least ten times. The chain links TRBV28 to TRBJ1-1; tentatively, D is TRBD1 (5 bases). The germline gives CDR1 MDHEN, CDR2 SYDVKM. This CDR3 contains 14 residues. The V and J ends lost 1 base and 6 bases respectively, with 12 bases between them. CDR3 nucleotides: TGTGCCAGCAGTTTATCCCAGGGTCGGGCTGAAGCTTTCTTT. Its translation is CASSLSQGRAEAFF. Full variable domain (outside the CDR3, taken from reference TRBV28 and TRBJ1-1): DVKVTQSSRYLVKRTGEKVFLECVQDMDHENMFWYRQDPGLGLRLIYFSYDVKMKEKGDIPEGYSVSREKKERFSLILESASTNQTSMYLCASSLSQGRAEAFFGQGTRLTVV.

The chain uses TRBV6-5 and TRBJ1-1; no clear D gene. With 5 bases removed from V and 2 bases from J, the gap between germline ends came to 6 bases. Germline assignment: CDR1 MNHEY and CDR2 SVGAGI. The CDR3 contains 12 residues. CDR3 sequence: CASSTANTEAFF. The CDR3 DNA reads TGTGCCAGCAGTACGGCTAACACTGAAGCTTTCTTT.